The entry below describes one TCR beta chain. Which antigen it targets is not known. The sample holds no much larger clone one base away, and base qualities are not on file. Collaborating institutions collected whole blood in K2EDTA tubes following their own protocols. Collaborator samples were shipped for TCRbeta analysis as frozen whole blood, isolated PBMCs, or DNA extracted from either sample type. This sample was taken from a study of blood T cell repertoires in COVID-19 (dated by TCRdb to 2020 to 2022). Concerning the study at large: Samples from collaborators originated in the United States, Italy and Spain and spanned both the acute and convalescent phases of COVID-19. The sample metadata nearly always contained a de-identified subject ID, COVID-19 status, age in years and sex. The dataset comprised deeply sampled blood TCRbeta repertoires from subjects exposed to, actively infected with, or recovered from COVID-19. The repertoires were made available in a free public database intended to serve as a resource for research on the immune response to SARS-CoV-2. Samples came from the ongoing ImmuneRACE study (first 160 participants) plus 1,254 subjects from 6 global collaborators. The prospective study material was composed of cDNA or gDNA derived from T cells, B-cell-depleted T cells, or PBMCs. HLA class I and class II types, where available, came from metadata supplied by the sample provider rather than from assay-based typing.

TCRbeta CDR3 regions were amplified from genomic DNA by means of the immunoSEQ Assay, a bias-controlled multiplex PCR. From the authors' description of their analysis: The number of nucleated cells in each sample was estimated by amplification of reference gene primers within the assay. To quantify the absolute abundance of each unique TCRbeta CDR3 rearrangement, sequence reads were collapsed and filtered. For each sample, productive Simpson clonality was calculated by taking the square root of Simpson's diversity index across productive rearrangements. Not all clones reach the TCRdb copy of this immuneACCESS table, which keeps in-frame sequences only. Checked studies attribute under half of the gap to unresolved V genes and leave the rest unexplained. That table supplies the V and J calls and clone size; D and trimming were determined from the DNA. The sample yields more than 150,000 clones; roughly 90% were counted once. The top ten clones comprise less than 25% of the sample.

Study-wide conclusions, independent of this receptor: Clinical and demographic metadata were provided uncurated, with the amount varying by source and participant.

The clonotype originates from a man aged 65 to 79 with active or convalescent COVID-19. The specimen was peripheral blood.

The DNA reads as follows: TGTGCCAGCAGCTTACAGGGGGCGCGGGGCTACACCTTC. The resulting protein is CASSLQGARGYTF. The rearrangement joined TRBV7-2 to TRBJ1-2; 8 nucleotides in the junction match TRBD1. V and J are trimmed by 2 bases and 8 bases, and the gene matches miss 4 bases of the junction. There are 13 amino acids in the CDR3, from cysteine to phenylalanine inclusive. This entry keeps only the CDR3 DNA: 39 bases, framed from base 1. CDR1 and CDR2 were assigned from the germline V gene as SGHTA and FQGNSA.